One sample yielded the 11 T cell receptor beta chains listed below, sequenced in a study of post-analysis software for immune sequencing data (dated by TCRdb to 2014 to 2015). On the study overall, not on this receptor specifically: Significantly higher frequencies in patients than in controls were found for about five TRBV segments, including TRBV5-6, TRBV5-1 and TRBV20-1.

The receptor library was made with PCR. The sequencer listed for this sample is Illumina HiSeq 2500. To reduce PCR and sequencing biases, unique molecular identifiers were built into the TCR beta cDNA libraries. TCRdb handled the public reads itself, with Q25 trimming in fastp and clone calling in MiXCR, and kept productive beta chains. Every distinct CDR3 protein forms one entry, paired with its most common genes and DNA. The sample data list a few hundred thousand distinct CDR3 sequences, and around 40% of these were observed just once. The top ten clones comprise about 12% of the sample. No antigens are known for them. Material for sequencing was blood. The receptors were gathered from a girl between 5 and 17 years old with multiple sclerosis.

V usage is TRBV20-1 and J usage is TRBJ1-4; 9 nucleotides match TRBD1. V lost 5 bases, J lost 5 bases, and 3 bases stayed unmatched. The CDR3 consists of 13 residues. The germline V gene encodes CDR1 DFQATT and CDR2 SNEGSKA (reference sequence). CDR3 nucleotides: TGCAGTGCTGCCGGGACAGGGAATGAAAAACTGTTTTTT. It yields the protein CSAAGTGNEKLFF.

This clonotype was observed a few times. The chain employs TRBV7-9 and TRBJ2-3, with D possibly TRBD2 on 6 matching bases. The V end was cut by 0 bases, the J end by 7 bases, with 11 bases between. Germline CDR1 SEHNR, CDR2 FQNEAQ (reference sequence). The CDR3 spans 14 residues. CDR3 DNA: TGTGCCAGCAGCTTAGCGGAGGGGAAGAATACGCAGTATTTT. Protein product: CASSLAEGKNTQYF. The complete variable domain, with remaining parts taken from reference TRBV7-9 and TRBJ2-3, reads DTGVSQNPRHKITKRGQNVTFRCDPISEHNRLYWYRQTLGQGPEFLTYFQNEAQLEKSRLLSDRFSAERPKGSFSTLEIQRTEQGDSAMYLCASSLAEGKNTQYFGPGTRLTVL.

This clonotype has more than one count but fewer than ten. The V and J genes are TRBV20-1 and TRBJ2-7; D is possibly TRBD2 (5 bases). From germline, CDR1 is DFQATT and CDR2 SNEGSKA (reference sequence). V was shortened by 3 bases and J by 1 base, with 16 bases between the two germline ends. CDR3 length: 15 residues. CDR3 in DNA: TGCAGTGCTAGGGCCTTGCCAGGAGGTTCCTACGAGCAGTACTTC. Translation gives CSARALPGGSYEQYF.

This clonotype has just a few counts. The chain couples TRBV7-6 to TRBJ2-7; no clear D gene. The closer fit of TRBJ2-5 to the DNA end suggests the J call may be wrong. CDR1 is SGHVS, CDR2 FNYEAQ, per germline. This CDR3 spans 13 amino acids. The CDR3, as DNA: TGTGCCAGCAGCTTAGCCACTCTGGAGACCCAGTACTTC. This encodes CASSLATLETQYF.

J is TRBJ1-5 and V is TRBV5-1; D is unclear. Germline V lookup: CDR1 SGHRS, CDR2 YFSETQ. Deletions cut 3 bases from V and 3 bases from J, with 13 bases between. This CDR3 comprises 15 residues. The CDR3 bases are TGCGCCAGCAGCTCAGATGGACGGCCCAATCAGCCCCAGCATTTT. This encodes CASSSDGRPNQPQHF.

V and J are TRBV10-2 and TRBJ1-4; 7 bases fit TRBD1. This CDR3 comprises 15 residues. With V trimmed by 3 bases and J by 8 bases, 9 bases remained unmatched. Germline CDR1 WSHSY, CDR2 SAAADI. The CDR3 coding sequence is TGCGCCAGCAGTGAAAATAAGGGGGCTTTCGAAAAACTGTTTTTT. The encoded protein is CASSENKGAFEKLFF.

The chain is built from TRBV5-5 and TRBJ2-1; tentatively, D is TRBD2 (6 bases). The CDR3 extends over 15 amino acids. With 1 base removed from V and 6 bases from J, the gap between germline ends came to 14 bases. CDR1 is SGHKS and CDR2 is YYEKEE in the germline V gene (reference sequence). CDR3 DNA sequence: TGTGCCAGCAGCTTGCTTTTTCCGGGGGTCAATGAGCAGTTCTTC. It translates to CASSLLFPGVNEQFF.

The chain carries TRBV2 and TRBJ2-1, with a possible D match to TRBD2 (5 bases). The length of the CDR3 is 12 residues. Per germline, CDR1 SNHLY and CDR2 FYNNEI. Trimming removed 3 bases at V and 6 bases at J, with 6 bases between. CDR3 region: CASSDGGNEQFF. CDR3 nucleotides: TGTGCCAGCAGTGATGGAGGCAATGAGCAGTTCTTC.

The genes are TRBV29-1 and TRBJ2-7, with D possibly matching TRBD1 (5 bases). Trimming stripped 7 bases from V and 0 bases from J, with 16 bases between. Germline V lookup: CDR1 SQVTM, CDR2 ANQGSEA. The length of the CDR3 is 14 residues. The CDR3 coding sequence is TGCAGCGCCCGAGGCAGGGTTCACTCCTACGAGCAGTACTTC. Translation gives CSARGRVHSYEQYF.

This rearrangement joins TRBV13 to TRBJ2-7; the D gene is possibly TRBD2 (5 bases). Germline assignment: CDR1 PRHDT and CDR2 FYEKMQ (reference sequence). The CDR3 runs 14 residues. V was pared by 5 bases and J by 5 bases, with 16 bases between. The CDR3 region is CASSPVTAGDEQYF. In DNA form, the CDR3 reads TGTGCCAGCAGCCCCGTGACGGCGGGCGACGAGCAGTACTTC. Combining the CDR3 with reference TRBV13 and TRBJ2-7 gives the whole variable domain AAGVIQSPRHLIKEKRETATLKCYPIPRHDTVYWYQQGPGQDPQFLISFYEKMQSDKGSIPDRFSAQQFSDYHSELNMSSLELGDSALYFCASSPVTAGDEQYFGPGTRLTVT.

The chain combines TRBV29-1 with TRBJ1-2; D might be TRBD1 (5 bases). CDR1 is SQVTM, CDR2 ANQGSEA, per germline. The ends were cut back, 4 bases at V and 6 bases at J, with 12 bases in the middle. The CDR3 totals 12 residues. The CDR3 is CSVVGEGNGYTF. The CDR3 DNA sequence: TGCAGCGTTGTGGGGGAGGGAAATGGCTACACCTTC.